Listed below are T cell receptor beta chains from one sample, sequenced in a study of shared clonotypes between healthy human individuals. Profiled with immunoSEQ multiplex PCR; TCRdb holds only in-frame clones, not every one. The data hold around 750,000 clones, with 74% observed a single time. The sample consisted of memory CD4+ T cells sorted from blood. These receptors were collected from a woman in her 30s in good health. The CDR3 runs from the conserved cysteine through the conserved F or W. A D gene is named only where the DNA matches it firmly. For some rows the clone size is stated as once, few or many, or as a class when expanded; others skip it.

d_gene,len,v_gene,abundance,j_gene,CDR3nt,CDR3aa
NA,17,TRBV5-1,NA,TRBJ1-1,TGCGCCAGCAGCTTGGCGGGGCGACTTCCAATGAACACTGAAGCTTTCTTT,CASSLAGRLPMNTEAFF
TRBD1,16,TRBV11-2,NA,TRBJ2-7,TGTGCCAGCAGAAGAGGGGGGCAGGGGGCGCGGGACGAGCAGTACTTC,CASRRGGQGARDEQYF
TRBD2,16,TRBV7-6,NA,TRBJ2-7,TGTGCCAGCAGCTTTCAAACTAGCGGGAGATTTCCCGAGCAGTACTTC,CASSFQTSGRFPEQYF
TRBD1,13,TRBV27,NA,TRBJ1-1,TGTGCCAGCAGTACAAGACAGGGGACTGAAGCTTTCTTT,CASSTRQGTEAFF
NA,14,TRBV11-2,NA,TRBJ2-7,TGTGCCAGCAGCTTAGTAGCTAGCGAGTACGAGCAGTACTTC,CASSLVASEYEQYF
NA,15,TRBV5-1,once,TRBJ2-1,TGCGCCAGCAGCTTGGATTACCCATCCTACAATGAGCAGTTCTTC,CASSLDYPSYNEQFF
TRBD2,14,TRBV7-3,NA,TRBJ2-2,TGTGCCAGCAGTGATAGCGGGAGAGCCGGGGAGCTGTTTTTT,CASSDSGRAGELFF
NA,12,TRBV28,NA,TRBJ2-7,TGTGCCAGCAATAGCGGATCCTACGAGCAGTACTTC,CASNSGSYEQYF
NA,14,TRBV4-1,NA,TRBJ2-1,TGCGCCAGCAGCCAAATGACGGCTTACAATGAGCAGTTCTTC,CASSQMTAYNEQFF
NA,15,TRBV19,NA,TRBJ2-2,TGTGCCAGTAGTATCGGAGGGGGGAACACCGGGGAGCTGTTTTTT,CASSIGGGNTGELFF
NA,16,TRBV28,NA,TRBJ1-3,TGTGCCAGCAGCGATATCCGGGACACTCTTCGAAACACCATATATTTT,CASSDIRDTLRNTIYF
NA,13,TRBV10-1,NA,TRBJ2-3,TGCGCCAGCAGTGAACAGGGCACAGATACGCAGTATTTT,CASSEQGTDTQYF
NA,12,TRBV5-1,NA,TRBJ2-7,TGCGCCAGCAGCTTGGGGGAAGACGAGCAGTACTTC,CASSLGEDEQYF
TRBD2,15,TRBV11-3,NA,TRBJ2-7,TGTGCCAGCAGCCCCGGCGGGGGAGGGTCCTACGAGCAGTACTTC,CASSPGGGGSYEQYF
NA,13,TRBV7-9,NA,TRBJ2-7,TGTGCCAGCAGCCCCGGAATGAGGTGGAGGCCGTACTTC,CASSPGMRWRPYF
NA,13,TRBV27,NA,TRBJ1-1,TGTGCCAGCAGTTTAGTTGGGGCCACTGAAGCTTTCTTT,CASSLVGATEAFF
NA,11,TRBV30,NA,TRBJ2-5,TGTGCCTGGAGTTCAGGAGAGACCCAGTACTTC,CAWSSGETQYF
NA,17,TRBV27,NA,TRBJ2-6,TGTGCCAGCAGTCTACGACCTCAGGGAACTGGGGCCAACGTCCTGACTTTC,CASSLRPQGTGANVLTF
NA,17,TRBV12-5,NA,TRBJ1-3,TGTGCTAGTGGTTTGGCGACAGAAAAGAGCTCTGGAAACACCATATATTTT,CASGLATEKSSGNTIYF
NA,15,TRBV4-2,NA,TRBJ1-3,TGTGCCAGCAGCCAAGATGGAAGGAATGGAAACACCATATATTTT,CASSQDGRNGNTIYF
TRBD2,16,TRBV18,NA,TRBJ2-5,TGTGCCAGCTCACGGGCTAGCGGAGGGGCCCAAGAGACCCAGTACTTC,CASSRASGGAQETQYF
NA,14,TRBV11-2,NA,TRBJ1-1,TGTGCCAGCAGCGATCAGGGTTCTCGGACTGAAGCTTTCTTT,CASSDQGSRTEAFF
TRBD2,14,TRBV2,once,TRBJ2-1,TGTGCCAGCCTCGGTGTAGCGGGAATCGATGAGCAGTTCTTC,CASLGVAGIDEQFF
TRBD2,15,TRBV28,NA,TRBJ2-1,TGTGCCAGCAGTTCGCAGGCTAGCGGGTACCATGAGCAGTTCTTC,CASSSQASGYHEQFF
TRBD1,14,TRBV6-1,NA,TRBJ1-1,TGTGCCAGCAGTGCCAGGGGGGGGTCCACTGAAGCTTTCTTT,CASSARGGSTEAFF
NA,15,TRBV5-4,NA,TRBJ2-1,TGTGCCAGCAGCTTGGCCGGTTCAAAACGCAATGAGCAGTTCTTC,CASSLAGSKRNEQFF
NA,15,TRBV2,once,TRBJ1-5,TGTGCCAGCAGCGGACCAGGGCTTAGCAATCAGCCCCAGCATTTT,CASSGPGLSNQPQHF
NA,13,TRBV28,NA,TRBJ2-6,TGTGCCAGCAGTGCTTCTGGGGCCAACGTCCTGACTTTC,CASSASGANVLTF
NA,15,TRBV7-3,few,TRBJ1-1,TGTGCCAGCAGCGAAATGGCAGGGGTGAACACTGAAGCTTTCTTT,CASSEMAGVNTEAFF
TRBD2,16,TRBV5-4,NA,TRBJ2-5,TGTGCCAGCAGCCCGACGACTAGCGGGAGTCCGGAGACCCAGTACTTC,CASSPTTSGSPETQYF
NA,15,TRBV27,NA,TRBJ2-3,TGTGCCAGCAGTTTATCCCCCCAGGGCGCAGATACGCAGTATTTT,CASSLSPQGADTQYF
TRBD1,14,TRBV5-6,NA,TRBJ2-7,TGTGCCAGCAGCTTCGTCGGGACAGAAAACGAGCAGTACTTC,CASSFVGTENEQYF
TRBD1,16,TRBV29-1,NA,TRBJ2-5,TGCAGCGTTGAAGACAGGGGGACAGGGGGAAGGGAGACCCAGTACTTC,CSVEDRGTGGRETQYF
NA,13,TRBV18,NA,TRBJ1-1,TGTGCCAGCTCCCCCAACGGGGACGCTGAAGCTTTCTTT,CASSPNGDAEAFF
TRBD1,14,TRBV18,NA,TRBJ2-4,TGTGCCAGCTCTCTCGGACAGGGAAGTGGCATTCAGTACTTC,CASSLGQGSGIQYF
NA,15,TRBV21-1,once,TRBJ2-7,TGTGCCAGCAGCAAATGCAGGGGATCCCTCTACGAGCAGTACTTC,CASSKCRGSLYEQYF
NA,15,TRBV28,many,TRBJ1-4,TGTGCCAGCAGTTTTTTGCCAGCAACTAATGAAAAACTGTTTTTT,CASSFLPATNEKLFF
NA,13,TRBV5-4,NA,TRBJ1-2,TGTGCCAGCAGCTTGTGGCAGGGAAGTGGCTACACCTTC,CASSLWQGSGYTF
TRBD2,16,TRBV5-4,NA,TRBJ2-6,TGTGCCAGCAGCTTCTCGGGGGGAACTGGGGCCAACGTCCTGACTTTC,CASSFSGGTGANVLTF
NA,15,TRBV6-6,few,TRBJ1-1,TGTGCCAGCATCGCGCCGGGGGGGCGGAACACTGAAGCTTTCTTT,CASIAPGGRNTEAFF
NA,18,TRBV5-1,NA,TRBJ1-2,TGCGCCAGCAGCTTGGATGGTCGGCAGGGGTTAGTTTTGCGTGGCTACACCTTC,CASSLDGRQGLVLRGYTF
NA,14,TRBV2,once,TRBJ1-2,TGTGCCAGCAGTGAACTACAGAAGAGTGGGGGCTACACCTTC,CASSELQKSGGYTF
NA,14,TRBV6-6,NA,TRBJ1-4,TGTGCCAGCAAACAACTTGCAACTAATGAAAAACTGTTTTTT,CASKQLATNEKLFF
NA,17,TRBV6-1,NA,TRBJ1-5,TGTGCCAGCAGTGAAAGGGCGGCTGGGTTTAGCAATCAGCCCCAGCATTTT,CASSERAAGFSNQPQHF